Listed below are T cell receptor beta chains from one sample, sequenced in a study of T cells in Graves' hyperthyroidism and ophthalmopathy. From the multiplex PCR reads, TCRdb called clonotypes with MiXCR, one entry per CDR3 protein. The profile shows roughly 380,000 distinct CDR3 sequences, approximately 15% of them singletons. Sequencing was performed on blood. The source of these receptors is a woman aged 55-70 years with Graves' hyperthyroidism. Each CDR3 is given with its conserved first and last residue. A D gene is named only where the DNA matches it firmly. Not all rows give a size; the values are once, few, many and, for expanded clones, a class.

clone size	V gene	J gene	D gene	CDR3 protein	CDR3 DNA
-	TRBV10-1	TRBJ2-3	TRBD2	CASPPVPGRTSTDTQYF	TGCGCCAGCCCTCCAGTCCCGGGACGGACTAGTACAGATACGCAGTATTTT
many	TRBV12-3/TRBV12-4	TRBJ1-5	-	CASSFNREQPQHF	TGTGCCAGCAGTTTCAACCGGGAACAGCCCCAGCATTTT
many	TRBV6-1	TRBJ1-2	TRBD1	CASRKMGQGAPNYGYTF	TGTGCCAGCAGGAAGATGGGACAGGGGGCGCCGAACTATGGCTACACCTTC
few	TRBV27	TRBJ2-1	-	CASSRVEDEQFF	TGTGCCAGCAGCCGGGTGGAGGACGAGCAGTTCTTC
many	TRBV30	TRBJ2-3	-	CAWSVGLAGDTQYF	TGTGCCTGGAGTGTAGGTCTCGCAGGGGATACGCAGTATTTT
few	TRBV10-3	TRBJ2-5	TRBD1	CAISEGDRGSETQYF	TGTGCCATCAGTGAGGGGGACAGGGGATCGGAGACCCAGTACTTC
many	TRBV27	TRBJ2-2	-	CASSLWGTGELFF	TGTGCCAGCAGTTTATGGGGCACCGGGGAGCTGTTTTTT
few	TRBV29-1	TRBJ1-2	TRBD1	CSVEATGDSYGYTF	TGCAGCGTTGAAGCCACAGGGGATAGCTATGGCTACACCTTC
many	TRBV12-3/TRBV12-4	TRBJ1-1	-	CASSFVGLNTEAFF	TGTGCCAGCAGTTTCGTCGGGTTGAACACTGAAGCTTTCTTT
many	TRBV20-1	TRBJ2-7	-	CSASSGRHEQYF	TGCAGTGCTAGCTCCGGGAGACACGAGCAGTACTTC
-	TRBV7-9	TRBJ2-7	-	CASSLSLGEQYF	TGTGCCAGCAGCTTAAGTTTAGGGGAGCAGTACTTC
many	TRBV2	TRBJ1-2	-	CASYRVSKTMGYTF	TGTGCCAGTTACAGGGTATCTAAGACTATGGGCTACACCTTC
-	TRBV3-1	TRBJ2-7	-	CASSHATSAYEQYF	TGTGCCAGCAGCCATGCGACATCAGCCTACGAGCAGTACTTC
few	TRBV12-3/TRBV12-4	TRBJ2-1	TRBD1	CASSFRTGADEQFF	TGTGCCAGCAGTTTCCGGACAGGGGCCGATGAGCAGTTCTTC
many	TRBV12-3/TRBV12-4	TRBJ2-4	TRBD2	CASSPRGGPLAKNIQYF	TGTGCCAGCAGTCCACGGGGGGGGCCGCTAGCCAAAAACATTCAGTACTTC
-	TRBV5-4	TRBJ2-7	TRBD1	CASGAPGTETYEQYF	TGTGCCAGCGGCGCTCCCGGGACAGAGACCTACGAGCAGTACTTC
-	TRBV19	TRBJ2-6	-	CASSIGGTGANVLTF	TGTGCCAGTAGTATAGGTGGGACTGGGGCCAACGTCCTGACTTTC
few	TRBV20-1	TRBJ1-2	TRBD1	CSARTGGYGYTF	TGCAGTGCTAGGACAGGGGGATATGGCTACACCTTC
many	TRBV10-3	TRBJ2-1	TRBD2	CAISESAWTSGSREQFF	TGTGCCATCAGTGAGTCGGCTTGGACTAGCGGGAGTCGTGAGCAGTTCTTC
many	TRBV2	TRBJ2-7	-	CASSEGGLRYEQYF	TGTGCCAGCAGTGAGGGGGGGCTTCGATACGAGCAGTACTTC
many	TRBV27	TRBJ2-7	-	CASSRQPSYEQYF	TGTGCCAGCTCGAGACAGCCTTCCTACGAGCAGTACTTC
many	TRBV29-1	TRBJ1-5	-	CRGLQGTSNQPQHF	TGCAGGGGATTGCAGGGGACCAGCAATCAGCCCCAGCATTTT
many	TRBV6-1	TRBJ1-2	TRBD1	CASSDGTGNGYTF	TGTGCCAGCAGTGATGGGACAGGAAATGGCTACACCTTC
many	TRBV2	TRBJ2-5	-	CASNSGRQETQYF	TGTGCCAGCAACTCCGGCCGTCAAGAGACCCAGTACTTC
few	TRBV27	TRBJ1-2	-	CASSAVFMRGAGSGGYTF	TGTGCCAGCAGTGCCGTCTTTATGAGGGGGGCGGGGAGTGGCGGCTACACCTTC
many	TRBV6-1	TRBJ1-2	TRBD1	CASSRQGFGYGYTF	TGTGCCAGCAGTCGACAGGGGTTTGGATATGGCTACACCTTC
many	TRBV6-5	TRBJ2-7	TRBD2	CASSYRASGSYEQYF	TGTGCCAGCAGTTACCGGGCTAGCGGGAGCTACGAGCAGTACTTC
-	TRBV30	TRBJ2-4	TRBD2	CAWSVKGGGVQYF	TGTGCCTGGAGTGTCAAGGGCGGGGGGGTTCAGTACTTC
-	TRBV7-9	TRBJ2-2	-	CASSGDQSTGELFF	TGTGCCAGCAGCGGGGACCAATCCACCGGGGAGCTGTTTTTT
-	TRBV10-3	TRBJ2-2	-	CAISPTSGRQRANTGELFF	TGTGCCATCAGTCCGACCTCAGGACGACAGCGCGCGAACACCGGGGAGCTGTTTTTT
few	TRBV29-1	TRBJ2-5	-	CSVRQETQYF	TGCAGCGTTAGGCAGGAGACCCAGTACTTC
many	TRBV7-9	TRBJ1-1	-	CASAREGMNTEAFF	TGTGCCAGCGCACGGGAGGGGATGAACACTGAAGCTTTCTTT
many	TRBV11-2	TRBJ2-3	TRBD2	CASSARLASLSTDTQYF	TGTGCCAGCAGCGCCCGACTAGCCTCCTTAAGCACAGATACGCAGTATTTT
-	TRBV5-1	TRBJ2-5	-	CASSLMLEETQYF	TGCGCCAGCAGCTTGATGCTGGAAGAGACCCAGTACTTC
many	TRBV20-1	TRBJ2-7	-	CSAVGPYEQYF	TGCAGTGCCGTGGGCCCCTACGAGCAGTACTTC
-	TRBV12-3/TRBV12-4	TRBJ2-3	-	CATSAEHTADTQYF	TGTGCCACCTCAGCGGAACATACAGCAGATACGCAGTATTTT
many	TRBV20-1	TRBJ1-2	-	CSARDGNKYGYTF	TGCAGTGCTAGAGATGGGAACAAGTATGGCTACACCTTC